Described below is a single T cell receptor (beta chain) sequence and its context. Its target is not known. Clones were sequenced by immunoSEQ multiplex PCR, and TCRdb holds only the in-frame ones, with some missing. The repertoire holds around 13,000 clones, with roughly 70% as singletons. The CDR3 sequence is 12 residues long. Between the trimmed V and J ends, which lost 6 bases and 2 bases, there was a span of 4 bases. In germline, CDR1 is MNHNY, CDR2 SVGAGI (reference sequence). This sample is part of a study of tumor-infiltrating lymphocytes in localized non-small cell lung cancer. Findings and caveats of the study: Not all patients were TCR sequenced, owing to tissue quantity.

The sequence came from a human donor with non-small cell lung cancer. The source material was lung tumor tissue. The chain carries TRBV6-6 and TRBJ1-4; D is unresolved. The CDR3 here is CASRVTNEKLFF. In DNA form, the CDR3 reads TGTGCCAGCAGGGTCACTAATGAAAAACTGTTTTTT.